This TCR beta chain is from a study of technical replicates of blood from a handful of donors. The assay was immunoSEQ multiplex PCR, and TCRdb's table has in-frame clones only and misses some. The sample has just over 60,000 clones; over 75% are singletons. This clone has just a few counts. The sequenced material came from PBMCs. The receptor's source is a human donor in good health. Some clones in this sample may be carry-over from other donors' samples.

This CDR3 is CASSPAGQGIYEQFF. CDR3 nucleotides: TGCGCCAGCAGCCCCGCCGGACAGGGTATCTATGAGCAGTTCTTC. The chain carries TRBV4-1 and TRBJ2-1, with 8 bases lining up with TRBD1. With V trimmed by 4 bases and J by 8 bases, 10 bases remained unmatched. CDR3 length: 15 amino acids. Germline CDR1 reads MGHRA; CDR2 reads YSYEKL.